This passage covers 9 T cell receptor beta chains from one sample sequenced in a study of T cells expressing NK-cell markers. TCRdb reprocessed the 5' RACE reads; each CDR3 protein has one entry and no DNA is given. This repertoire includes around 15,000 distinct CDR3 sequences. Sequencing was performed on blood T cells: a sorted CD56 or NKG2C T cell subset, CD4+ or CD8+ T cells, or bulk PBMC T cells (not recorded which). These receptors all stem from a man between 18 and 69 years old in good health.

This chain uses TRBV7-9 with TRBJ2-1. CDR3 length: 11 residues. Per germline, CDR1 SEHNR and CDR2 FQNEAQ (reference sequence). CDR3 sequence reads: CASSRRDEQFF. Combining the CDR3 with reference TRBV7-9 and TRBJ2-1 gives the whole variable domain DTGVSQNPRHKITKRGQNVTFRCDPISEHNRLYWYRQTLGQGPEFLTYFQNEAQLEKSRLLSDRFSAERPKGSFSTLEIQRTEQGDSAMYLCASSRRDEQFFGPGTRLTVL.

The genes are TRBV29-1 and TRBJ2-7; TCRdb gives TRBD1 as the D gene, but with no DNA this cannot be confirmed. Germline-derived CDR1 and CDR2 are SQVTM and ANQGSEA. The CDR3 loop spans 13 amino acids. This CDR3 reads CSVVADRVYEQYF.

The chain's CDR3 is CASSIMRSSYNEQFF. This chain links TRBV19 with TRBJ2-1. This CDR3 spans 15 amino acids. Looked up from germline, CDR1 is LNHDA and CDR2 is SQIVND (reference sequence).

The chain joins TRBV5-4 to TRBJ2-3; TCRdb designates TRBD1, a call that cannot be tested without DNA. Germline CDR1 SGHNT, CDR2 YYREEE (reference sequence). The CDR3 runs to 14 residues. This CDR3 is CASRFDRGSDTQYF.

This chain connects TRBV11-2 to TRBJ2-2. CDR3 length: 13 residues. Germline V lookup: CDR1 SGHAT, CDR2 FQNNGV. The CDR3 sequence is CASSLGSTGELFF. Filled out from reference TRBV11-2 and TRBJ2-2, the complete variable domain reads EAGVAQSPRYKIIEKRQSVAFWCNPISGHATLYWYQQILGQGPKLLIQFQNNGVVDDSQLPKDRFSAERLKGVDSTLKIQPAKLEDSAVYLCASSLGSTGELFFGEGSRLTVL.

The chain has TRBV20-1 and TRBJ1-1; with no DNA, the TCRdb D assignment of TRBD1 cannot be verified. CDR1 is DFQATT and CDR2 is SNEGSKA in the germline V gene (reference sequence). The CDR3 sequence is 13 residues long. CDR3 region: CSASRGAVGEAFF.

The chain is built from TRBV6-5 and TRBJ1-2; the TCRdb call, TRBD1, lacks DNA for checking. CDR1 MNHEY and CDR2 SVGAGI come from the germline V gene. This CDR3 has 15 residues. CDR3: CASSPGQGATYGYTF.

The chain couples TRBV10-3 to TRBJ2-2; no DNA is available, so the TRBD1 call from TCRdb remains unchecked. Germline CDR1 reads ENHRY; CDR2 reads SYGVKD. This CDR3 region has 14 residues. This CDR3 is CAISAGQSNGELFF.

V gene TRBV20-1 combines with J gene TRBJ2-1; the TRBD2 assignment by TCRdb is unverifiable without DNA. CDR1 and CDR2 from the germline V gene are DFQATT and SNEGSKA (reference sequence). CDR3 size: 15 residues. The CDR3 reads CSARDAAGGPGEQFF.